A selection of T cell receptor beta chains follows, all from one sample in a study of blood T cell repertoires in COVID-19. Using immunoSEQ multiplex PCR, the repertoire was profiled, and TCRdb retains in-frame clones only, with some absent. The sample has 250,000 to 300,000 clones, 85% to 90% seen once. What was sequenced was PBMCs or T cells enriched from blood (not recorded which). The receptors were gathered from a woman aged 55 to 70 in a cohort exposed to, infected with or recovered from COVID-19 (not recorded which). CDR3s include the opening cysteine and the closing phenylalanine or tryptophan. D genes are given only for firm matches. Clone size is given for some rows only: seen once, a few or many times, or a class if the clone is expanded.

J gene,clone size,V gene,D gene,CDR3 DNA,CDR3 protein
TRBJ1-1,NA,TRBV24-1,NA,TGTGCCACCAGCCAATCAATGAACACTGAAGCTTTCTTT,CATSQSMNTEAFF
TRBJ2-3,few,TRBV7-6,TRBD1,TGTGCCAGCAGCTACCGGGACAGTCAATTCACAGATACGCAGTATTTT,CASSYRDSQFTDTQYF
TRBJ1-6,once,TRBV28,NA,TGTGCCAGCAGTCCTCCGGGACACCCTCAGGGGAGTTCACCCCTCCACTTT,CASSPPGHPQGSSPLHF
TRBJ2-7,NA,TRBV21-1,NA,TGTGCCAGCCTTACCTACGAGCAGTACTTC,CASLTYEQYF
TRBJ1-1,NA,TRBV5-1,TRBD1,TGCGCCAGCAGACGGACAGGGGGCGCGGACACTGAAGCTTTCTTT,CASRRTGGADTEAFF
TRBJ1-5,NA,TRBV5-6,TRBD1,TGTGCCAGCAGCTTGAGTAGGGGGCAGCGGCCCCAGCATTTT,CASSLSRGQRPQHF
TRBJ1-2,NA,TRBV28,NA,TGTGCCAGCAGTTTTGAGGACTATGGCTACACCTTC,CASSFEDYGYTF
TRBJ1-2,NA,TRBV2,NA,TGTGCCAGCAGTGGTCGTGTAGCCACTCACTATGGCTACACCTTC,CASSGRVATHYGYTF
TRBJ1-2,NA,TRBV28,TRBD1,TGTGCCAGCAGTGAGTCACAGGGGGCATACTATGGCTACACCTTC,CASSESQGAYYGYTF
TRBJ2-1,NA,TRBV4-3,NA,TGCGCCAGCAGCCACTTACGAGACGGACTTTCCTACAATGAGCAGTTCTTC,CASSHLRDGLSYNEQFF
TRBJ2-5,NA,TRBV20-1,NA,TGCAGTGCTAGTCCGCGGTACCAAGAGACCCAGTACTTC,CSASPRYQETQYF
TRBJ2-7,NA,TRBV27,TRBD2,TGTGCCAGCATCCTAGCGGGAGGCGCCTACGAGCAGTACTTC,CASILAGGAYEQYF
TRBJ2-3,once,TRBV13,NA,TGTGCCAGCAAGAAGGAGACTAAGGGCACAGATACGCAGTATTTT,CASKKETKGTDTQYF
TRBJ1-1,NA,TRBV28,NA,TGTGCCAGCAGTTCTCTGGGGGGGAACACTGAAGCTTTCTTT,CASSSLGGNTEAFF
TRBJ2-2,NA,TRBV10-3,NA,TGTGCCATCAGCGCGCCCGCGAACACCGGGGAGCTGTTTTTT,CAISAPANTGELFF
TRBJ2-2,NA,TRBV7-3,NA,TGTGCCAGCAGCTTAAGGGCACTCTCGAACACCGGGGAGCTGTTTTTT,CASSLRALSNTGELFF
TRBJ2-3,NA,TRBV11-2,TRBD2,TGTGCCAGCAGCTTATTACGGGAGGTCCGTACGCAGTATTTT,CASSLLREVRTQYF
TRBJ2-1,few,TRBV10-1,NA,TGCGCCAGCAGTGACCCGGGACTCTCGTCCTACAATGAGCAGTTCTTC,CASSDPGLSSYNEQFF
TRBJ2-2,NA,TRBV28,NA,TGTGCCAGCAGGTCAAGGGCCAGGGAAACCGGGGAGCTGTTTTTT,CASRSRARETGELFF
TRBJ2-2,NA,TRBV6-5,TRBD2,TGTGCCAGCAGTTACTTCGGACTAGCGGGAGGGGGGGAGCTGTTTTTT,CASSYFGLAGGGELFF
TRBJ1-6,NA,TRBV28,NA,TGTGCCAGCAGTTTAGGCAGGGGTTCACCCCTCCACTTT,CASSLGRGSPLHF
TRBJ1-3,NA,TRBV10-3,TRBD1,TGTGCCATCATGACAGGGGCTGGAAACACCATATATTTT,CAIMTGAGNTIYF
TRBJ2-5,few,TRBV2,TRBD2,TGTGCCAGCAGTGCCGCCGGGAGGCGAGAGACCCAGTACTTC,CASSAAGRRETQYF